The sequence of this T cell receptor beta chain was determined in a study of tumor-infiltrating lymphocytes in primary liver carcinoma. Study information: Staging placed the tumors at T1-T3 N0M0, and they measured roughly 4.2 to 10 cm across.

Priming with a constant-region primer yielded TCR beta cDNA from about 540 ng total RNA. Slightly modified ARM-PCR with three nested multiplex PCR rounds yielded TCR beta libraries. Amplification in the first two PCR rounds was performed using TRBV1-TRBV30 forward primers and a C-beta reverse primer for 9 to 11 cycles each. TCRdb fed the multiplex PCR reads into MiXCR, producing one record per CDR3 protein. The data contain about 60,000 distinct CDR3 sequences, about two thirds of them singletons. It was from about 19-30 mg of unsorted bulk tissue that RNA and DNA were co-extracted. Germline V lookup: CDR1 GTSNPN, CDR2 SVGIG (reference sequence). This CDR3 has 14 amino acids. Of note for this clonotype: No antigen is known for it. One base away lies a much larger clone, so this may be a sequencing read error.

General study results and limits: Significantly greater top-250-clone fractions characterized tumors relative to blood (p = 0.039).

Input material: liver tumor tissue from sampling region 4. Subset noted: tumor region T4, right-lateral pole. V is TRBV30 and J is TRBJ2-5; 11 nucleotides line up with TRBD2. This receptor was obtained from a man aged 40-50 years with primary liver carcinoma and hepatitis B virus infection. CDR3 nucleotide sequence: TGTGCCTCTACTAGCGGGAGTGGGCAAGAGACCCTGTACTTC. This codes for CASTSGSGQETLYF.